The following is a T cell receptor beta chain sequence with its context. A much larger clone lies a single base off, so this may be a read error. Germline DNA was also extracted, and blood RNA derived from unsorted whole blood. The source of the sample is a study of tumor-infiltrating lymphocytes in primary liver carcinoma. Study context: Surgical resection treated primary liver carcinoma in the patients. Ranging in age from 30 to 69 years, the patients were men and women. About 3.5 to 8 million productive TCRbeta reads were obtained from the samples, with similar numbers across tissue types.

The CDR3 consists of 13 residues. Germline CDR1 SGHNT, CDR2 YYREEE (reference sequence). Starting from about 0.5 ug of total RNA, TCR beta cDNA was produced with a primer in the constant region. Three nested multiplex PCR rounds, a slightly modified ARM-PCR, produced the libraries for TCR beta. Forward primers for TRBV1-TRBV30 and a C-beta reverse primer served the first two PCR rounds, at about 10 cycles each. TCRdb processed the multiplex PCR reads anew with MiXCR; each CDR3 protein has one entry. This sample has about 310,000 distinct CDR3 sequences; less than 75% occur once, and the top ten carry roughly 8.6%.

V gene TRBV5-4 combines with J gene TRBJ2-5; the match to TRBD2 covers 7 bases. The TCR originated in a man in his forties with primary liver carcinoma and hepatitis B virus infection. Sequenced input: peripheral blood. The CDR3 nucleotides read TGTGCCAGCCGCTTACGGGGGGAAGAGACCCAGTACTTC. Translated, it gives CASRLRGEETQYF.